This T cell receptor (beta chain) stems from a study of T cell clones after liver transplantation (dated by TCRdb to the late 2010s). Background on the whole study: ITN030ST, the source of the samples, was a randomized trial that attempted immunosuppression withdrawal within 2 years of liver transplantation. Until randomization at 12-24 months post-transplant, subjects were given standard immunosuppression, with no induction therapy. Tolerance was defined as complete withdrawal of immunosuppression for at least one year without a rise in liver enzymes beyond twice the upper limit of normal. After a pre-transplant mixed lymphocyte reaction, TCRbeta sequencing was used to pinpoint donor-reactive T cell clones, which were subsequently tracked in post-transplant blood. As an antigen-independent comparator for the donor-reactive sequences, third party-reactive TCRbeta sequences from pre-transplant MLRs were identified as well. The studied cohort comprised 8 liver transplant recipients, 3 classified as tolerant and 5 as non-tolerant. Blood samples were collected pre-transplant, pre-randomization before withdrawal, and post-randomization after either complete withdrawal or failed withdrawal. Of the eight recipients, a few were HCV-positive, while the remaining recipients had been transplanted for non-autoimmune, non-viral indications. Findings and caveats that apply to the study as a whole: Since no allograft tissue specimens were available, donor-reactive T cells may have migrated into the graft instead of being deleted. The decline in donor-reactive sequences exceeded the decline in third party-reactive sequences, suggesting partial antigen-specific deletion that was unrelated to withdrawal success. When repertoire turnover was taken into account, detection of donor-reactive sequences was significantly reduced in 7 of 8 subjects for CD4 and in 8 of 8 subjects for CD8. In two subjects, low numbers of available donor cells limited the measurable donor-reactive repertoire. The conclusions were preliminary, being limited by small, heterogeneous patient numbers and by non-standardized post-transplant time points. In most of the 8 subjects, regardless of tolerance or HCV status, circulating donor-reactive CD4 TCRbeta sequences dropped significantly post-transplant.

The CDR3 goes from the cysteine to the phenylalanine over 14 residues. This entry keeps only the CDR3 DNA: 42 bases, framed from base 1. V drops 2 bases and J drops 6 bases, leaving 8 bases in between. CDR1 and CDR2 are drawn from the germline V gene: MNHEY, SVGAGI. High-throughput TCRbeta CDR3 sequencing of frozen genomic DNA was performed by immunoSEQ, with PCR amplification, mapping, bias correction and internal controls included. The authors processed their data as follows. Only productive rearrangements were retained, with each unique TCRbeta sequence defined by its CDR3 nucleotide sequence together with its V and J gene. Donor-reactive sequences required at least 5-fold expansion in CFSE-low cells versus unstimulated pre-transplant cells and at least 0.01% frequency. Per-subject minimum frequency thresholds, based on the lowest-template unstimulated sample, ensured at least 90% detection power. Repertoire turnover was measured by Jensen-Shannon divergence between the top 1000 TCRbeta sequences post- and pre-transplant. Two-sided Fisher's exact tests were used to test for changes in how often donor-reactive sequences were detected. The table was pulled from immuneACCESS by TCRdb, which kept in-frame rearrangements only. Such tables lose some clones; where checked, under half of the loss comes from unresolved V genes, and the rest has no known cause. Clonal size and the V and J genes are those of that table, whereas D and trimming came from the DNA. This sample is represented by 50,000 or so clones; 65% to 80% of them were singletons. The ten largest account for about 10% of the sample.

Unstimulated PBMCs, after thawing, were stained for CD3, CD4 and CD8 and then FACS-sorted into CD3+CD4+ and CD3+CD8+ populations. All 8 studied subjects were randomized to withdrawal of immunosuppression. The Qiagen DNeasy Blood and Tissue Kit was used for genomic DNA isolation. As for this clone: The target of this receptor is not known. The record has no base qualities; no much larger clone is one base away.

The sample was CD4+ T cells from blood, taken around 52 months after liver transplant. This TCR derives from a human patient who received a liver transplant. Some T cells present after a transplant may be cells of the graft donor. The rearrangement combines TRBV6-5 with TRBJ1-6; tentative D gene TRBD1, with 5 bases matching. The encoded CDR3 is CASSYGQRNSPLHF. The base sequence is TGTGCCAGCAGTTACGGACAACGTAATTCACCCCTCCACTTT.